The 2 T cell receptor beta chains below were found in one sample sequenced in a study of cytomegalovirus exposure and HLA in healthy donors (TCRdb year 2017). Libraries were built with the immunoSEQ multiplex PCR assay. Held by TCRdb, this immuneACCESS table contains in-frame sequences only and omits some clones. Under half of the omission traces to an unresolved V gene where checked; the cause of the rest is unknown. This sample lists some 210,000 clones; around four fifths were detected once. The top ten constitute about 6% of the sample. Sequenced sample: PBMCs. These receptors originate from a woman aged 18-29 years in good health and CMV-seronegative.

The rearrangement uses TRBV11-2 and TRBJ2-2; the D is unclear. The CDR3 totals 16 residues. CDR1 and CDR2 (germline): SGHAT, FQNNGV. The V end was cut by 1 base, the J end by 3 bases, with 12 bases between. The CDR3 loop is CASSLGGGRYTGELFF. The CDR3 DNA reads as TGTGCCAGCAGCTTAGGCGGTGGCCGGTACACCGGGGAGCTGTTTTTT.

The sample holds one count of this clone. V and J are TRBV6-5 and TRBJ2-2; no clear D gene. The V gene's germline CDR1 is MNHEY and CDR2 SVGAGI. The germline V and J ends were trimmed by 5 bases and 6 bases, with 13 bases remaining between them. This CDR3 spans 14 amino acids. The CDR3 sequence: CASSRHPWAGELFF. Here the CDR3 DNA reads TGTGCCAGCAGTAGACATCCCTGGGCCGGGGAGCTGTTTTTT.